These 5 T cell receptor beta chains originate from one sample sequenced in a study of T cell repertoires in cytomegalovirus infection. Their target antigens are unknown. TCRdb fed the reads into MiXCR, producing one record per CDR3 protein. The table lists roughly 570,000 distinct CDR3 sequences, almost 40% of them singletons. Sample: cultured PBMCs, taken from culture after CMV antigen stimulation. The receptor set was obtained from a human donor in good health (CMV status not recorded). Some clones in this sample may be carry-over from other donors' samples.

The genes are TRBV7-8 and TRBJ2-1; 10 bases are shared with TRBD2. CDR3 length equals 17 residues. The J segment lost 5 bases and the V segment lost 5 bases, leaving 12 bases of the junction unmatched. CDR1 and CDR2 from the germline V gene are SGHVS and FQNEAQ. CDR3 DNA: TGTGCCAGCAGCCTACTGAGGACTAGCGGACTCAACAATGAGCAGTTCTTC. Its protein product is CASSLLRTSGLNNEQFF.

The chain carries TRBV10-2 and TRBJ2-5; D is ambiguous. Trimming stripped 4 bases from V and 4 bases from J, with 10 bases between. Germline-derived CDR1 and CDR2 are WSHSY and SAAADI. The CDR3 runs 13 residues. The CDR3 sequence is CASSVWVRETQYF. CDR3 nucleotides: TGCGCCAGCAGTGTATGGGTTCGAGAGACCCAGTACTTC.

CDR3 residues: CASSLVPPSGGPYNEQFF. Written as DNA, the CDR3 is TGTGCCAGCAGCTTAGTCCCCCCTAGCGGGGGGCCTTACAATGAGCAGTTCTTC. The V call is TRBV7-8, the J call TRBJ2-1; the match to TRBD2 covers 11 bases. CDR1 and CDR2 (germline): SGHVS, FQNEAQ. The CDR3 contains 18 residues. The V gene end was trimmed by 1 base and the J gene end by 4 bases; junction bases not matched to a gene: 9.

This clonotype was counted between two and nine times. CDR3: CASSNRAGAYGYTF. The CDR3 DNA reads as TGTGCCAGCAGCAACCGGGCAGGAGCATATGGCTACACCTTC. This sequence joins TRBV7-2 and TRBJ1-2; D gene ambiguous. V was cut by 5 bases and J by 5 bases, with 15 bases left in between. There are 14 residues in the CDR3. The germline V gene has CDR1 SGHTA and CDR2 FQGNSA. Together with reference TRBV7-2 and TRBJ1-2, the CDR3 gives the full variable domain: GAGVSQSPSNKVTEKGKDVELRCDPISGHTALYWYRQSLGQGLEFLIYFQGNSAPDKSGLPSDRFSAERTGGSVSTLTIQRTQQEDSAVYLCASSNRAGAYGYTFGSGTRLTVV.

The rearrangement uses TRBV7-6 and TRBJ2-7, with 9 bases fitting TRBD1. V lost 0 bases and J lost 5; bases outside the gene matches: 5. The CDR3 length is 15 residues. Germline assignment: CDR1 SGHVS and CDR2 FNYEAQ. The CDR3 here is CASSLADRGLDEQYF. CDR3 coding DNA: TGTGCCAGCAGCTTAGCCGACAGGGGGTTAGACGAGCAGTACTTC.